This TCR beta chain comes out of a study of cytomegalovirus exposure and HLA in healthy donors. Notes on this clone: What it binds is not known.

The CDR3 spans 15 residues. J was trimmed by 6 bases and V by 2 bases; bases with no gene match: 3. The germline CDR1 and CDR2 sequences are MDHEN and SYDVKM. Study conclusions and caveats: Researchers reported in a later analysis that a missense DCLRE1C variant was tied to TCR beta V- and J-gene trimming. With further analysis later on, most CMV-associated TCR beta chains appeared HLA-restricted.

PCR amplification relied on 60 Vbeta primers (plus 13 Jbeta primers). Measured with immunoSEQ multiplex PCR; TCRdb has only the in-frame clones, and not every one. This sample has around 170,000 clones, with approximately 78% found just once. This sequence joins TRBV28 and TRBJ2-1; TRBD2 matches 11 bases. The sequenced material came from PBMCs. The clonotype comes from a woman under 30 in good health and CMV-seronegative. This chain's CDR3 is CASSLIAGGRNEQFF. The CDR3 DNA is TGTGCCAGCAGTTTAATAGCGGGAGGGCGCAATGAGCAGTTCTTC. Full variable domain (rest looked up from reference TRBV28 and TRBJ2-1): DVKVTQSSRYLVKRTGEKVFLECVQDMDHENMFWYRQDPGLGLRLIYFSYDVKMKEKGDIPEGYSVSREKKERFSLILESASTNQTSMYLCASSLIAGGRNEQFFGPGTRLTVL.